The 26 T cell receptor beta chains below were found in one sample sequenced in a study of a mutant IDH1 vaccine in newly diagnosed glioma. Their recognized antigens are unknown. Time point specified: week 47, end of study. Alongside topical imiquimod, each dose of vaccine comprised 300 ug of mutant IDH1 20-mer peptide. Libraries were prepared by immunoSEQ multiplex PCR; TCRdb keeps only in-frame clonotypes and omits some of them. The data contain about 55,000 clones, 76% of them singletons. Specimen: PBMCs, collected from a glioma patient whose treatment included an IDH1 peptide vaccine. Every receptor here comes from a woman aged 40 to 50 with glioma. Some clones in this sample may be carry-over from other donors' samples.

This rearrangement joins TRBV9 to TRBJ2-7, with 7 positions matching TRBD2. The CDR3 has 15 residues. Trimming removed 5 bases from V and 1 base from J; junction bases left unmatched: 9. Per the germline V gene, CDR1 is SGDLS and CDR2 is YYNGEE. CDR3 protein: CASSQGAGSSYEQYF. The CDR3 bases are TGTGCCAGCAGTCAGGGAGCGGGGTCTTCCTACGAGCAGTACTTC. Filled out from reference TRBV9 and TRBJ2-7, the complete variable domain reads DSGVTQTPKHLITATGQRVTLRCSPRSGDLSVYWYQQSLDQGLQFLIQYYNGEERAKGNILERFSAQQFPDLHSELNLSSLELGDSALYFCASSQGAGSSYEQYFGPGTRLTVT.

This chain links TRBV7-9 with TRBJ2-7; D is perhaps TRBD1 (5 bases). CDR3 length: 13 residues. V lost 3 bases and J 2 bases, leaving 8 bases between the germline ends. Germline CDR1 is SEHNR and CDR2 is FQNEAQ (reference sequence). CDR3: CASSFPGTYEQYF. CDR3 nucleotides: TGTGCCAGCAGCTTCCCAGGGACCTACGAGCAGTACTTC.

In its sample, this clone was seen a few times. The chain recombines TRBV7-2 with TRBJ2-7; D perhaps matches TRBD1 (6 bases). This CDR3 is built from 13 residues. The germline gives CDR1 SGHTA, CDR2 FQGNSA. V shed 8 bases and J shed 0 bases, with 11 bases lying between them. In DNA form, the CDR3 reads TGTGCCAGCCAGGGACAAAACTCCTACGAGCAGTACTTC. This encodes CASQGQNSYEQYF.

V is TRBV2 and J is TRBJ1-4, with D possibly being TRBD1 (6 bases). The CDR3 is 15 residues long. The ends were cut back, 2 bases at V and 4 bases at J, with 11 bases in the middle. Germline V gene sequence: CDR1 SNHLY, CDR2 FYNNEI. The CDR3 bases are TGTGCCAGCAGTGAAACAGGGCGGGGTAATGAAAAACTGTTTTTT. Its protein product is CASSETGRGNEKLFF. Full variable domain (outside the CDR3, taken from reference TRBV2 and TRBJ1-4): EPEVTQTPSHQVTQMGQEVILRCVPISNHLYFYWYRQILGQKVEFLVSFYNNEISEKSEIFDDQFSVERPDGSNFTLKIRSTKLEDSAMYFCASSETGRGNEKLFFGSGTQLSVL.

The chain recombines TRBV6-5 with TRBJ1-1, with TRBD1 as a possible D gene (5 bases). This CDR3 spans 15 amino acids. Trimming stripped 2 bases from V and 5 bases from J, with 15 bases between. Germline values: CDR1 MNHEY, CDR2 SVGAGI. CDR3 sequence (DNA): TGTGCCAGCAGTTACCTGACAAGGGGCATTACTGAAGCTTTCTTT. It codes for CASSYLTRGITEAFF.

V usage is TRBV6-5 and J usage is TRBJ2-3, with D possibly being TRBD1 or TRBD2 (5 bases each). The CDR3 is 15 amino acids. V lost 8 bases and J 1 base, leaving 16 bases between the germline ends. The germline gives CDR1 MNHEY, CDR2 SVGAGI. Written as DNA, the CDR3 is TGTGCCAGCTGCCTCGAGGGGCGGGGCACAGATACGCAGTATTTT. It codes for CASCLEGRGTDTQYF.

V and J are TRBV19 and TRBJ1-1; D perhaps matches TRBD1 (6 bases). V shed 0 bases and J shed 11 bases, with 13 bases lying between them. The CDR3 extends over 13 amino acids. The germline gives CDR1 LNHDA, CDR2 SQIVND (reference sequence). The CDR3 sequence: CASSIDQGRDAFF. The CDR3, as DNA: TGTGCCAGTAGTATAGATCAGGGGCGGGATGCTTTCTTT.

This clone has a handful of counts. The chain uses TRBV10-3 and TRBJ1-1; 8 bases are a match to TRBD1. Per the germline V gene, CDR1 is ENHRY and CDR2 is SYGVKD. The CDR3 extends over 12 amino acids. V was pared by 7 bases and J by 11 bases, with 9 bases of the junction left unmatched. CDR3 coding DNA: TGTGCCATCAACACAGGGGGGAACGGGGCTTTCTTT. It specifies CAINTGGNGAFF.

The chain joins TRBV29-1 to TRBJ2-2; 7 bases map to TRBD1. Germline trimming cut 7 bases from V and 1 base from J; bases unmatched to any gene: 6. CDR3 size: 14 residues. The germline V gene has CDR1 SQVTM and CDR2 ANQGSEA. The CDR3 here is CSAKTGRNTGELFF. CDR3 sequence (DNA): TGCAGCGCAAAGACAGGGAGGAACACCGGGGAGCTGTTTTTT.

The chain is built from TRBV19 and TRBJ2-6; 10 nucleotides agree with TRBD2. Germline V lookup: CDR1 LNHDA, CDR2 SQIVND (reference sequence). The CDR3 is 18 residues long. Trimming took 7 bases from V and 4 from J; bases not matched to a gene: 13. This chain's CDR3 is CASIGRSGGATGANVLTF. As DNA, the CDR3 is TGTGCCAGTATAGGGAGAAGCGGGGGGGCCACAGGGGCCAACGTCCTGACTTTC.

The table lists this clone with a few counts. The rearrangement joins TRBV11-2 to TRBJ1-4; weak D call: TRBD1 (6 bases). From germline, CDR1 is SGHAT and CDR2 FQNNGV. This CDR3 is built from 15 residues. Trimming removed 1 base from V and 7 bases from J, with 13 bases in between. As DNA, the CDR3 is TGTGCCAGCAGCTTAGGTGGGGGCCGTAGTGAAAAACTGTTTTTT. It translates to CASSLGGGRSEKLFF.

The chain carries TRBV21-1 and TRBJ1-1. TRBV21-1 is deemed a pseudogene. There are 15 residues in the CDR3. CDR3 sequence: CASSKKRGKGTEAFF. The CDR3 coding sequence is TGTGCCAGCAGCAAAAAGAGGGGAAAGGGGACTGAAGCTTTCTTT.

This clone was detected a few times. The genes are TRBV25-1 and TRBJ1-4, with D unclear. Trimming took 0 bases from V and 8 from J, leaving 7 bases between them. The CDR3 totals 13 residues. Germline CDR1 is MGHDK and CDR2 is SYGVNS. CDR3 in amino acids: CASSEYDGEKLFF. DNA of the CDR3: TGTGCCAGCAGTGAATACGATGGAGAAAAACTGTTTTTT.

This chain links TRBV15 with TRBJ2-7; the match to TRBD1 covers 7 bases. CDR1 and CDR2 (germline): LNHNV, YYDKDF (reference sequence). V shed 3 bases and J 2 bases; nucleotides not matched to a gene: 7. The CDR3 runs 15 residues. The CDR3 bases are TGTGCCACCAGCAGTGATAGGGACAGAGCCTACGAGCAGTACTTC. Its protein is CATSSDRDRAYEQYF.

This clone was seen just once. The chain has TRBV7-9 and TRBJ1-5; 8 nucleotides align to TRBD1. Germline V gene sequence: CDR1 SEHNR, CDR2 FQNEAQ (reference sequence). V lost 5 bases, J lost 2 bases, and 2 bases stayed unmatched. This CDR3 comprises 14 residues. CDR3 loop: CASSGQGGNQPQHF. In DNA, the CDR3 is TGTGCCAGCAGCGGACAGGGTGGCAATCAGCCCCAGCATTTT.

The chain combines TRBV6-6 with TRBJ1-2; weak D call: TRBD1 (5 bases). The CDR3 length is 12 residues. Germline V CDR1 and CDR2: MNHNY, SVGAGI (reference sequence). Trimming pared 11 bases from V and 5 bases from J, leaving 15 bases between. The CDR3, as DNA: TGTGCCTCCTCGGGCCGGGGGTATGGCTACACCTTC. Translated, it gives CASSGRGYGYTF.

The V call is TRBV30, the J call TRBJ2-7; 9 nucleotides align to TRBD2. The CDR3 is 14 amino acids. The V segment lost 3 bases and the J segment 6 bases; nucleotides outside the gene matches: 9. Germline V gene lookup returns CDR1 GTSNPN and CDR2 SVGIG (reference sequence). In nucleotides, the CDR3 is TGTGCCTGGAGCGTTGGAAGCGGGGGGTTCGAGCAGTACTTC. Encoded protein: CAWSVGSGGFEQYF.

In nucleotides, the CDR3 is TGCGCCAGCAATGCAGGGGGACTGAATTCACCCCTCCACTTT. It is translated as CASNAGGLNSPLHF. The chain couples TRBV10-2 to TRBJ1-6; 7 positions match TRBD1. CDR3 length equals 14 residues. CDR1 and CDR2 (germline): WSHSY, SAAADI. Trimming removed 7 bases from V and 7 bases from J; junction bases left unmatched: 7.

The chain links TRBV11-2 to TRBJ1-5; TRBD1 matches 8 bases. The junction had 8 bases not matched to a gene; V was cut back by 5 bases and J by 2 bases. CDR1 SGHAT and CDR2 FQNNGV come from the germline V gene. The CDR3 totals 16 residues. The CDR3 DNA reads TGTGCCAGCAGCCTACAGGGGGTGGGCGGCAATCAGCCCCAGCATTTT. Its protein product is CASSLQGVGGNQPQHF. Together with reference TRBV11-2 and TRBJ1-5, the CDR3 gives the full variable domain: EAGVAQSPRYKIIEKRQSVAFWCNPISGHATLYWYQQILGQGPKLLIQFQNNGVVDDSQLPKDRFSAERLKGVDSTLKIQPAKLEDSAVYLCASSLQGVGGNQPQHFGDGTRLSIL.

CDR3 sequence reads: CASSEGRAYGYTF. DNA for the CDR3: TGTGCCAGCAGTGAGGGCAGGGCCTATGGCTACACCTTC. The chain recombines TRBV2 with TRBJ1-2, with D maybe TRBD1 (5 bases). The CDR3 runs 13 residues. Germline lookup yields CDR1 SNHLY and CDR2 FYNNEI. Trimming removed 3 bases from V and 4 bases from J, with 9 bases in between.

This chain joins TRBV28 and TRBJ1-2; TRBD1 might be the D (5 bases). Trimming took 7 bases from V and 2 from J, leaving 11 bases between them. The CDR3 extends over 13 amino acids. Germline V CDR1 and CDR2: MDHEN, SYDVKM. The CDR3 is CASMGGRNYGYTF. CDR3 DNA: TGTGCCAGCATGGGGGGGAGGAACTATGGCTACACCTTC.

J is TRBJ1-1 and V is TRBV7-9, with TRBD1 matching over 10 bases. The CDR3 sequence is 13 residues long. V dropped 5 bases and J dropped 3; count of bases not matched to a gene: 0. Germline CDR1 is SEHNR and CDR2 is FQNEAQ (reference sequence). The CDR3 reads CASSGTGDTEAFF. As DNA, the CDR3 is TGTGCCAGCAGCGGGACAGGGGACACTGAAGCTTTCTTT. Full variable domain (remainder filled in from reference TRBV7-9 and TRBJ1-1): DTGVSQNPRHKITKRGQNVTFRCDPISEHNRLYWYRQTLGQGPEFLTYFQNEAQLEKSRLLSDRFSAERPKGSFSTLEIQRTEQGDSAMYLCASSGTGDTEAFFGQGTRLTVV.

This clone was detected once. Its ends do not fully match the called genes, so a read error is possible. The rearrangement uses TRBV7-9 and TRBJ1-5, with D maybe TRBD1 (6 bases). There are 17 residues in the CDR3. The germline V gene has CDR1 SEHNR and CDR2 FQNEAQ (reference sequence). This chain's CDR3 is CTSSMDVGGHGNQPQHF. Here the CDR3 DNA reads TGTACCAGCAGCATGGATGTCGGGGGGCATGGCAATCAGCCCCAGCATTTT.

The chain is built from TRBV5-1 and TRBJ2-5; possibly TRBD1 or TRBD2 for D (5 bases each). Between the trimmed V and J ends, which lost 3 bases and 13 bases, there was a span of 13 bases. Germline V lookup: CDR1 SGHRS, CDR2 YFSETQ. The CDR3 has 11 amino acids. CDR3 in DNA: TGCGCCAGCAGCTCCCCGGGACCTCGGTACTTC. This translates into CASSSPGPRYF. Full variable domain (outside the CDR3, taken from reference TRBV5-1 and TRBJ2-5): KAGVTQTPRYLIKTRGQQVTLSCSPISGHRSVSWYQQTPGQGLQFLFEYFSETQRNKGNFPGRFSGRQFSNSRSEMNVSTLELGDSALYLCASSSPGPRYFGPGTRLLVL.

The V gene is TRBV10-2, the J gene TRBJ2-2; the match to TRBD1 covers 8 bases. The ends lost 7 bases at V and 4 bases at J; junction bases unmatched: 2. Germline values: CDR1 WSHSY, CDR2 SAAADI. The CDR3 spans 13 residues. The CDR3 DNA is TGCGCCAGCACCGACAGGGGCACCGGGGAGCTGTTTTTT. As protein: CASTDRGTGELFF.

The chain combines TRBV5-5 with TRBJ1-6; no reliable D call. CDR1 and CDR2 from the germline V gene are SGHKS and YYEKEE (reference sequence). V lost 2 bases to trimming and J lost 10 bases, with 4 bases between them. There are 11 residues in the CDR3. The CDR3 DNA reads TGTGCCAGCAGCTTAGGCTCACCCCTCCACTTT. It specifies CASSLGSPLHF.